Included here is one T cell receptor beta chain sequence, with context. The trim removed 5 bases at V and 2 bases at J, leaving 6 bases unmatched. The CDR3 consists of 15 residues. Per germline, CDR1 MNHEY and CDR2 SMNVEV (reference sequence). This sample was included in a study of blood T cell repertoires in COVID-19. Study in general: Samples representing acute and convalescent COVID-19 were sourced from the United States, Italy and Spain. Nucleic acid was either cDNA or gDNA, and it came from T cells, B-cell-depleted T cells, or PBMCs.

How the authors handled the data: Amplifying reference gene primers gave estimates of nucleated cell counts. Sequencing was performed with immunoSEQ multiplex PCR; in TCRdb, only in-frame clones are kept and a portion is missing. The V and J calls and clone size are taken from that table; D and trimming were inferred from the DNA. The sample has roughly 200,000 clones; 75% to 95% are singletons. Source material: peripheral blood. The sequence came from a man aged 45-65 years with acute or convalescent COVID-19. The V call is TRBV27, the J call TRBJ2-1, with TRBD2 identical over 7 bases. The CDR3 here is CASSLASGAYNEQFF. CDR3 DNA sequence: TGTGCCAGCAGTCTCGCTAGCGGAGCCTACAATGAGCAGTTCTTC.